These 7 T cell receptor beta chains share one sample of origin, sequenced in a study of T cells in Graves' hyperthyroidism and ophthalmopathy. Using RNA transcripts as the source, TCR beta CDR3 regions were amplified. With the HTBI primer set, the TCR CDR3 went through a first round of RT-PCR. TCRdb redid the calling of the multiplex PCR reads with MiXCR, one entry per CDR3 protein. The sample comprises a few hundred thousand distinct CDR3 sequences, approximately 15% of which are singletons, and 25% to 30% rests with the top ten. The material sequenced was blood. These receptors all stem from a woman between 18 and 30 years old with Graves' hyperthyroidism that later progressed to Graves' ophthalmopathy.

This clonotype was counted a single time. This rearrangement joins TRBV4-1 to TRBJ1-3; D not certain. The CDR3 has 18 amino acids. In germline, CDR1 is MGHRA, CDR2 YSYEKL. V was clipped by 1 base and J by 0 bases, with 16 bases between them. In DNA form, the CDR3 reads TGCGCCAGCAGCCAAGCCACGGACGTCAGAAACTCTGGAAACACCATATATTTT. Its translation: CASSQATDVRNSGNTIYF.

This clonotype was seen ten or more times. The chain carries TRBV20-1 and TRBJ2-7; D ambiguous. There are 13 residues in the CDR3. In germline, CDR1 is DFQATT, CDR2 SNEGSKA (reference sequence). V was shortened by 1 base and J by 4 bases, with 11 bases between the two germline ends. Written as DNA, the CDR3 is TGCAGTGCTAGAGGCTACGCCGGATACGAGCAGTACTTC. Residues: CSARGYAGYEQYF.

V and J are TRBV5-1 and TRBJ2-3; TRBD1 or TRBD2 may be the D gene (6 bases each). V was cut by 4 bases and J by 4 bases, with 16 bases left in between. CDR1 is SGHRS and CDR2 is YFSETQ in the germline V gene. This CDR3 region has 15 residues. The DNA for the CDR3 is TGCGCCAGCAGCACAGGACGGGGGCTCCCAGATACGCAGTATTTT. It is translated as CASSTGRGLPDTQYF.

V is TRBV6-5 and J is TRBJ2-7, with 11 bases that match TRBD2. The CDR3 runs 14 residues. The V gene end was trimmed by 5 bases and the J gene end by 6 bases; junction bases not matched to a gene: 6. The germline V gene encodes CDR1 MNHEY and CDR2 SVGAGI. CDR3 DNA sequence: TGTGCCAGCAGTCTACTAGCGGGAGTGGGCGAGCAGTACTTC. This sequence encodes CASSLLAGVGEQYF.

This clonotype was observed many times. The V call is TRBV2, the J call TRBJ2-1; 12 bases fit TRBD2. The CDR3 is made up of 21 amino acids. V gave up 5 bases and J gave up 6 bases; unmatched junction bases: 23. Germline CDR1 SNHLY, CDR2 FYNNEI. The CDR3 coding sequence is TGTGCCAGCAGTCGACCGACTAGCGGGAGCCACCCCTCCCAATTTGGCAATGAGCAGTTCTTC. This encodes CASSRPTSGSHPSQFGNEQFF.

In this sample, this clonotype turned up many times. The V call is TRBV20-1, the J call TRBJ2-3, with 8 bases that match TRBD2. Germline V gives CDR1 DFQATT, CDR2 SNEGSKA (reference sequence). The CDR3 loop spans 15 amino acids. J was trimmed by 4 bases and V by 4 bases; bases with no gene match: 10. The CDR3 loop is CSATASGLSSDTQYF. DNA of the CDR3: TGCAGTGCTACGGCTAGCGGGCTTTCCTCAGATACGCAGTATTTT.

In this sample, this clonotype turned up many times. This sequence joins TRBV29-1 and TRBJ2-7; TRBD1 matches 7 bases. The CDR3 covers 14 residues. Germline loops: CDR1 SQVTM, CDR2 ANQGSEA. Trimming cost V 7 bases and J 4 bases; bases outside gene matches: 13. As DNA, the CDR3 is TGCAGCGCAACCAGACAGGGAAGGGGGTACGAGCAGTACTTC. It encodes CSATRQGRGYEQYF.